This T cell receptor (beta chain) was obtained from a study of blood T cell repertoires in COVID-19 (dated by TCRdb to between 2020 and 2021). Some background on the complete study: Collaborator samples came from the United States, Italy and Spain and covered acute and convalescent phases of COVID-19. The prospective study material was composed of cDNA or gDNA derived from T cells, B-cell-depleted T cells, or PBMCs. Deeply sampled blood TCRbeta repertoires from subjects exposed to, actively infected with, or recovered from COVID-19 were included in the dataset. A freely available public database, intended as a resource for researchers studying the immune response to SARS-CoV-2, is where the repertoires were released. The samples were drawn from the first 160 participants of the ongoing ImmuneRACE study and from under 1,500 subjects provided by 6 global collaborators. A de-identified subject ID, COVID-19 status, age in years and sex were almost always included in the sample metadata. Where HLA class I and class II types were available, the types were taken from metadata supplied by the sample provider, not from assay-based typing. What the authors observed across the whole study: Clinical and demographic metadata were provided uncurated, with the amount varying by source and participant.

CDR3 length: 15 amino acids, cysteine to phenylalanine. CDR3 DNA is the only sequence kept; it has 45 bases, read in frame from the first base. V and J are truncated by 0 bases and 8 bases respectively, leaving an intervening sequence of 12 bases. In the germline V gene, CDR1 corresponds to SGDLS and CDR2 to YYNGEE. TCRbeta CDR3 regions were amplified from genomic DNA using the immunoSEQ Assay, a bias-controlled multiplex PCR. Under the source paper's analysis protocol: Nucleated cell counts per sample were estimated from amplification of reference gene primers within the assay. To quantify the absolute abundance of each unique TCRbeta CDR3 rearrangement, sequence reads were collapsed and filtered. For each sample, productive Simpson clonality was calculated as the square root of Simpson's diversity index over productive rearrangements. Not all clones reach the TCRdb copy of this immuneACCESS table, which keeps in-frame sequences only. Checked studies attribute under half of the gap to unresolved V genes and leave the rest unexplained. V, J and clone size derive from that table, while D and trimming were established from the DNA sequence. Recorded for this sample are 280,000 or so clones; around 89% of them occurred a single time. The top ten hold around an eighth of the sample.

A remark on this clone: It has no known antigen specificity. No clone much larger than this one lies a single base away; base qualities are absent.

The collaborating institutions used their own protocols to collect whole blood in K2EDTA tubes. Collaborator samples were shipped for TCRbeta analysis as frozen whole blood, isolated PBMCs, or DNA extracted from either sample type. This TCR was recovered from a woman aged 60-70 years with acute or convalescent COVID-19. This chain is built from TRBV9 and TRBJ1-6; there is no confident call for the D gene. Sequencing was done on a sample of peripheral blood. The DNA sequence reads TGTGCCAGCAGCGTAGCGCCAGTTCTGGATTCACCCCTCCACTTT. This yields the protein CASSVAPVLDSPLHF.